This T cell receptor beta chain emerged from a study of blood T cells in healthy people across ages. Overall study findings and caveats: Reliance upon unsorted PBMCs precluded definitive naive versus antigen-experienced comparison.

As to this clonotype: Its target is not known.

Through a sample-barcoded 5' primer and a J-beta primer mix, a second PCR was run for roughly 6 to 12 cycles. TCRdb reprocessed the 5' RACE reads with MiXCR, giving one entry per CDR3 protein. The data hold roughly 1.4 million distinct CDR3 sequences, with around 59% observed a single time. Samples had at least 6.5 million PBMCs isolated from them. This CDR3 spans 13 amino acids. CDR1 MNHNS and CDR2 SASEGT come from the germline V gene. The ends were cut back, 6 bases at V and 4 bases at J, with 12 bases in the middle. Sequencing was done on a sample of blood. This sequence originates from a man aged 18 to 30 in good health. The chain employs TRBV6-1 and TRBJ2-5, with D uncertain. CDR3 bases: TGTGCCAGCAGGATCAACATGAGAGAGACCCAGTACTTC. Residues: CASRINMRETQYF.